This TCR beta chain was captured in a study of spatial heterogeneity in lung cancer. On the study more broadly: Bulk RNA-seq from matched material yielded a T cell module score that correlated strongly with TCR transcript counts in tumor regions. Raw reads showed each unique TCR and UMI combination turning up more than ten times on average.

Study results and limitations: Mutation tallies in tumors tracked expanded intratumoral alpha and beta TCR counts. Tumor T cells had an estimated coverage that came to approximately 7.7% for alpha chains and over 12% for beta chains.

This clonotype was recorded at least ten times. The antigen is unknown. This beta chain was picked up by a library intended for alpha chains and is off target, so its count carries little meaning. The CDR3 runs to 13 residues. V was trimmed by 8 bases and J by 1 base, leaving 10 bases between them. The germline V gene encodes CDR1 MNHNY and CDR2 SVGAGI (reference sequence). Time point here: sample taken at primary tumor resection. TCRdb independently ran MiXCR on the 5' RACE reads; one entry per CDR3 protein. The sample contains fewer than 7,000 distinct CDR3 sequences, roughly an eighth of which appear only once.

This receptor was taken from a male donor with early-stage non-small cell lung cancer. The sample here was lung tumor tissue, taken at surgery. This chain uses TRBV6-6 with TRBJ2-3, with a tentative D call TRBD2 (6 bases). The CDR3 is CASRAGRTDTQYF. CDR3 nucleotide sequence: TGTGCCAGCCGGGCGGGACGCACAGATACGCAGTATTTT.